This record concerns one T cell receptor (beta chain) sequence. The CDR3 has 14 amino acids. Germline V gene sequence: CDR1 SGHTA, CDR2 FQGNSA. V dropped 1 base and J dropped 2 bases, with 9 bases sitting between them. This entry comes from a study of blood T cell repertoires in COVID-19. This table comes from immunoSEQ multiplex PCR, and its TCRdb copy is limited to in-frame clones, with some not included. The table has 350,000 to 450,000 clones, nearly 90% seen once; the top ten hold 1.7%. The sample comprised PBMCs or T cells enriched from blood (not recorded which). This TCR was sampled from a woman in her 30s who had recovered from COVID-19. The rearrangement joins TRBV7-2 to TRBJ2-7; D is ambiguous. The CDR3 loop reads CASSLGGVAYEQYF. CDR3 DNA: TGTGCCAGCAGCTTAGGCGGAGTAGCCTACGAGCAGTACTTC. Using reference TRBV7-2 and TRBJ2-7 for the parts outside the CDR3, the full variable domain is GAGVSQSPSNKVTEKGKDVELRCDPISGHTALYWYRQSLGQGLEFLIYFQGNSAPDKSGLPSDRFSAERTGGSVSTLTIQRTQQEDSAVYLCASSLGGVAYEQYFGPGTRLTVT.